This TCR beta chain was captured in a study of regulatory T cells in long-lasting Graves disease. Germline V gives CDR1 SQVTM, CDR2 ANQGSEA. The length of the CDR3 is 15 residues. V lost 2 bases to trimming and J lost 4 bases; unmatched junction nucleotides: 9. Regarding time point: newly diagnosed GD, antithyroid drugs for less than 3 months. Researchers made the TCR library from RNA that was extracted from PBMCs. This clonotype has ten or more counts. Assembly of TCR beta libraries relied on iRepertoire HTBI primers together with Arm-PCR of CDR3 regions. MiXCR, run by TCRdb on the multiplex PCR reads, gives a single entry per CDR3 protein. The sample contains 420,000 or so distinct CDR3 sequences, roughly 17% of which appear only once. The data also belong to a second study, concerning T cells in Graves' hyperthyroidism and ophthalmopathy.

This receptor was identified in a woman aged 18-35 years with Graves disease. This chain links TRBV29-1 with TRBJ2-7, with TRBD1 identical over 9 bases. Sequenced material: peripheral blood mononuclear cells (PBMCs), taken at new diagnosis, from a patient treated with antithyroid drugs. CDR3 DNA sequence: TGCAGCGTTGAATTCCCGGGACAGGGTAATTACGAGCAGTACTTC. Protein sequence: CSVEFPGQGNYEQYF.